This TCR beta chain stems from a study of T-cell memory formation after mild COVID-19. Study overall: The study found TCR clusters largely donor specific. General study results and limits: Pre-infection memory harbored some responding clones, suggesting cross-reactive memory joined. Mainly in CM and EM were contracting CD4+ clones; CD8+ were in EMRA.

J was trimmed by 1 base and V by 2 bases; bases with no gene match: 12. Germline V gene lookup returns CDR1 SEHNR and CDR2 FQNEAQ (reference sequence). The CDR3 has 18 residues. Libraries for TCRalpha and TCRbeta carried sample barcodes and unique molecular identifiers via 5'RACE. TCRdb reprocessed the 5' RACE reads with MiXCR, giving one entry per CDR3 protein. The table shows 65,000 to 95,000 distinct CDR3 sequences, with around 13% occurring only once. On this clonotype: Antigen: not known.

The sample taken for sequencing was PBMCs or a T cell subset sorted from them (not recorded which). The receptor was derived from a young man who had mild COVID-19 (a few samples of this study predate the infection). Cell type and time point are not known. The chain combines TRBV7-9 with TRBJ2-7, with 9 bases that match TRBD2. The CDR3 region has the DNA TGTGCCAGCAGCTTACTGAGCGGGGGGTTACCTACGTCCTACGAGCAGTACTTC. Its protein is CASSLLSGGLPTSYEQYF.